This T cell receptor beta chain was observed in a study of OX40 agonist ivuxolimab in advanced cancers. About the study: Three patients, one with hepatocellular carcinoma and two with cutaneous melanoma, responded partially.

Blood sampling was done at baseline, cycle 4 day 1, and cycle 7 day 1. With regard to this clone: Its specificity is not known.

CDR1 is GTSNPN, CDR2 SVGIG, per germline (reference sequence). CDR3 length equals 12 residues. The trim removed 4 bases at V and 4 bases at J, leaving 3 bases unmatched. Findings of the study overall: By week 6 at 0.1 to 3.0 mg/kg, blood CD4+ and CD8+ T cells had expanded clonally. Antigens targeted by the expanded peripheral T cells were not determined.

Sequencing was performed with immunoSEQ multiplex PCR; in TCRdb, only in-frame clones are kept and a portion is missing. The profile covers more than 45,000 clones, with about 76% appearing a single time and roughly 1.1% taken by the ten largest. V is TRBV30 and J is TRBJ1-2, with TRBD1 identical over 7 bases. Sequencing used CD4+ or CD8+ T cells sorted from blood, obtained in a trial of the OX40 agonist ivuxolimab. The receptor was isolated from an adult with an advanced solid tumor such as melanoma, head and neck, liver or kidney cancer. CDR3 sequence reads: CAWTRDSYGYTF. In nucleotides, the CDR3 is TGTGCCTGGACTCGGGACAGCTATGGCTACACCTTC.